The present entry profiles one T cell receptor (beta chain) with its context. What it recognizes is unknown. Within the sample, other DNA sequences also encode this same CDR3. Here immunoSEQ multiplex PCR was the method, and the copy in TCRdb shows in-frame clones only, minus some. The sample yields under 1 million clones, nearly 95% seen once. CD8 cells regarded as naive lacked CD45RO, were positively chosen for CCR7, and omitted terminally differentiated effector memory CD45RA+ cells. The CDR3 covers 13 residues. Germline V gives CDR1 MNHEY, CDR2 SMNVEV (reference sequence). V was shortened by 0 bases and J by 2 bases, with 5 bases between the two germline ends. The data were taken from a study of shared clonotypes between healthy human individuals. Across the whole study: The study used three CD4 naive, three CD4 memory, two CD8 naive and one CD8 memory plate per donor. Regarding the study as a whole: The rarefaction results pointed to incomplete sorted-subset sequencing despite large depth.

The origin of this receptor is a man aged 25 to 45 in good health. The V call is TRBV27, the J call TRBJ2-7; no reliable D call. Source material: naive CD8+ T cells sorted from blood. CDR3 in amino acids: CASSLSFTYEQYF. In DNA form, the CDR3 reads TGTGCCAGCAGTTTATCGTTCACCTACGAGCAGTACTTC.